These 21 T cell receptor beta chains originate from one sample sequenced in a study of cytomegalovirus exposure and HLA in healthy donors. Primers for the PCR totalled 60 Vbeta and 13 Jbeta. Some clones are missing from TCRdb's copy, which holds only in-frame ones; the method was immunoSEQ multiplex PCR. The repertoire holds about 130,000 clones, with 80% as singletons. Sequenced input: PBMCs. These receptors all stem from a human donor in good health.

The rearrangement links TRBV18 to TRBJ1-1; the D is unclear. The V end was cut by 2 bases, the J end by 6 bases, with 13 bases between. Germline loops: CDR1 KGHSH, CDR2 LQKENI. The CDR3 length is 14 residues. CDR3 DNA: TGTGCCAGCTCACCAGGTAGAGGGCCGGCTGAAGCTTTCTTT. Protein: CASSPGRGPAEAFF.

The V and J genes are TRBV9 and TRBJ2-3; possibly TRBD1 for D (6 bases). Looked up from germline, CDR1 is SGDLS and CDR2 is YYNGEE. V lost 3 bases to trimming and J lost 2 bases, with 13 bases between them. This CDR3 is built from 15 residues. CDR3 sequence reads: CASSEFDRFTDTQYF. The CDR3 DNA reads TGTGCCAGCAGCGAGTTCGACAGGTTCACAGATACGCAGTATTTT.

This chain links TRBV7-9 with TRBJ1-2; perhaps TRBD1 as D (5 bases). V lost 4 bases and J 4 bases, leaving 16 bases between the germline ends. This CDR3 spans 15 amino acids. The germline V gene has CDR1 SEHNR and CDR2 FQNEAQ (reference sequence). CDR3 DNA: TGTGCCAGCAGCTCATCGGGGGGGGTGGGCTATGGCTACACCTTC. Protein: CASSSSGGVGYGYTF.

V is TRBV27 and J is TRBJ1-2; 10 nucleotides agree with TRBD1. This CDR3 comprises 13 residues. Germline V gene sequence: CDR1 MNHEY, CDR2 SMNVEV (reference sequence). V dropped 8 bases and J dropped 4; count of bases not matched to a gene: 4. CDR3 loop: CASGTGVPYGYTF. The CDR3, as DNA: TGTGCCAGCGGGACAGGGGTGCCCTATGGCTACACCTTC.

The chain is built from TRBV10-2 and TRBJ2-5; D is possibly TRBD1 (6 bases). The tail of the sequence fits TRBJ2-7 better, so the J call may be wrong. CDR1 and CDR2 from the germline V gene are WSHSY and SAAADI. The CDR3 is 13 amino acids. The CDR3 here is CASSLDRLVEQYF. The CDR3 region has the DNA TGCGCCAGCAGTTTAGACAGGCTAGTCGAGCAGTACTTC.

This clone occurred a few times. This chain connects TRBV7-6 to TRBJ2-1; TRBD1 aligns across 8 bases. Unmatched junction bases numbered 6, after V lost 8 bases and J lost 6 bases. Germline loops: CDR1 SGHVS, CDR2 FNYEAQ. The CDR3 runs to 13 residues. CDR3 nucleotide sequence: TGTGCCAGCGACAGGGGAACTGGCAATGAGCAGTTCTTC. Translating gives CASDRGTGNEQFF.

V gene TRBV19 combines with J gene TRBJ2-1, with a weak D call TRBD1 (6 bases). Germline loops: CDR1 LNHDA, CDR2 SQIVND (reference sequence). The CDR3 extends over 16 amino acids. V was shortened by 5 bases and J by 3 bases, with 17 bases between the two germline ends. The CDR3 spells CASSPNRERGYNEQFF. The CDR3 region has the DNA TGTGCCAGTAGTCCTAACAGGGAGAGGGGCTACAATGAGCAGTTCTTC.

The chain uses TRBV19 and TRBJ2-7, with 7 positions matching TRBD2. The CDR3 has 15 residues. The germline gives CDR1 LNHDA, CDR2 SQIVND (reference sequence). Germline trimming cut 5 bases from V and 0 bases from J; bases unmatched to any gene: 7. The CDR3 DNA reads TGTGCCAGTAGTGGAGCGGGGTCTAGCTCCTACGAGCAGTACTTC. It yields the protein CASSGAGSSSYEQYF.

The chain uses TRBV19 and TRBJ2-1; 7 nucleotides line up with TRBD1. Germline V gene sequence: CDR1 LNHDA, CDR2 SQIVND (reference sequence). V dropped 0 bases and J dropped 4; count of bases not matched to a gene: 3. The CDR3 is 15 residues long. CDR3 sequence (DNA): TGTGCCAGTAGTATAGAGGTACAGGGGTACAATGAGCAGTTCTTC. Amino acid sequence: CASSIEVQGYNEQFF. The whole variable domain, filled in from reference TRBV19 and TRBJ2-1, reads DGGITQSPKYLFRKEGQNVTLSCEQNLNHDAMYWYRQDPGQGLRLIYYSQIVNDFQKGDIAEGYSVSREKKESFPLTVTSAQKNPTAFYLCASSIEVQGYNEQFFGPGTRLTVL.

This clone was seen a single time. This chain links TRBV15 with TRBJ2-3; TRBD2 matches 10 bases. V dropped 0 bases and J dropped 6; count of bases not matched to a gene: 6. The germline V gene has CDR1 LNHNV and CDR2 YYDKDF (reference sequence). The CDR3 covers 16 residues. CDR3 nucleotide sequence: TGTGCCACCAGCAGAGACCTAGCGGGGGTTGGGGATACGCAGTATTTT. It encodes CATSRDLAGVGDTQYF.

This chain links TRBV27 with TRBJ1-1; D is undetermined. This CDR3 contains 12 residues. Trimming removed 5 bases from V and 3 bases from J, with 7 bases in between. Germline V gives CDR1 MNHEY, CDR2 SMNVEV (reference sequence). The CDR3 coding sequence is TGTGCCAGCAGTCCCGAGGACACTGAAGCTTTCTTT. Its translation: CASSPEDTEAFF.

The genes are TRBV4-2 and TRBJ2-1; 9 bases are shared with TRBD2. CDR3 length equals 17 residues. From germline, CDR1 is LGHNA and CDR2 YNFKEQ. Losses at the gene ends were 4 bases for V and 8 bases for J; bases not matched to a gene: 15. The CDR3 bases are TGTGCCAGCAGCCCTTACAACGAGCGGGGGGAATGGTATGAGCAGTTCTTC. This translates into CASSPYNERGEWYEQFF.

V usage is TRBV27 and J usage is TRBJ1-2, with 9 bases aligning to TRBD1. This CDR3 spans 13 amino acids. V dropped 5 bases and J dropped 8; count of bases not matched to a gene: 6. The germline V gene has CDR1 MNHEY and CDR2 SMNVEV (reference sequence). The CDR3 nucleotides read TGTGCCAGCAGTCGAGACAGGGGGTGGGGCTACACCTTC. Protein product: CASSRDRGWGYTF.

The chain employs TRBV15 and TRBJ1-4; D call uncertain. V was shortened by 4 bases and J by 5 bases, with 14 bases between the two germline ends. The CDR3 is made up of 15 amino acids. Germline values: CDR1 LNHNV, CDR2 YYDKDF (reference sequence). The CDR3 protein is CATSISRQRNEKLFF. CDR3 sequence (DNA): TGTGCCACCAGCATTTCCCGGCAGCGAAATGAAAAACTGTTTTTT.

The V call is TRBV11-2, the J call TRBJ2-7; D might be TRBD1 (5 bases). V was shortened by 1 base and J by 6 bases, with 19 bases between the two germline ends. The CDR3 extends over 16 amino acids. Germline CDR1 and CDR2: SGHAT and FQNNGV. CDR3 nucleotides: TGTGCCAGCAGCTTAGCCCCAGCCTCCAGGGTTACCGAGCAGTACTTC. It translates to CASSLAPASRVTEQYF.

This chain uses TRBV4-1 with TRBJ1-2; possible D gene TRBD1, 5 bases. CDR3 length equals 15 residues. CDR1 is MGHRA, CDR2 YSYEKL, per germline. V shed 0 bases and J shed 6 bases, with 14 bases lying between them. Written as DNA, the CDR3 is TGCGCCAGCAGCCAAGATGGGGCTCGAATCCATGGCTACACCTTC. Translation gives CASSQDGARIHGYTF.

The chain carries TRBV7-2 and TRBJ1-2, with D possibly matching TRBD1 (6 bases). V was shortened by 5 bases and J by 7 bases, with 14 bases between the two germline ends. Looked up from germline, CDR1 is SGHTA and CDR2 is FQGNSA. CDR3 length equals 13 residues. The CDR3 is CASSPTGYRGYTF. The CDR3 DNA reads as TGTGCCAGCAGCCCCACAGGGTACCGTGGCTACACCTTC. The whole variable domain, remainder taken from reference TRBV7-2 and TRBJ1-2, is GAGVSQSPSNKVTEKGKDVELRCDPISGHTALYWYRQSLGQGLEFLIYFQGNSAPDKSGLPSDRFSAERTGGSVSTLTIQRTQQEDSAVYLCASSPTGYRGYTFGSGTRLTVV.

As regards this clone: A read error may account for a junction end that differs from germline. CDR3 nucleotide sequence: TGTGCTAGCAGCTTAAGACAGGGGGTATACGAGCAGTACTTC. Its translation is CASSLRQGVYEQYF. The chain couples TRBV7-7 to TRBJ2-7; 9 bases fit TRBD1. The CDR3 is made up of 14 amino acids. Germline V gives CDR1 SSHAT, CDR2 FNYEAQ (reference sequence). Looking up the rest from reference TRBV7-7 and TRBJ2-7 gives the full variable domain: GAGVSQSPRYKVTKRGQDVTLRCDPISSHATLYWYQQALGQGPEFLTYFNYEAQPDKSGLPSDRFSAERPEGSISTLTIQRTEQRDSAMYRCASSLRQGVYEQYFGPGTRLTVT.

The V gene is TRBV5-1, the J gene TRBJ2-7; 7 bases align to TRBD2. The V gene's germline CDR1 is SGHRS and CDR2 YFSETQ. This CDR3 region has 15 residues. V dropped 0 bases and J dropped 0; count of bases not matched to a gene: 3. In DNA, the CDR3 is TGCGCCAGCAGCTTGGGCGGGACTAACTCCTACGAGCAGTACTTC. Its translation is CASSLGGTNSYEQYF.

J is TRBJ2-3 and V is TRBV9; D is undetermined. CDR3 length: 14 amino acids. CDR1 is SGDLS and CDR2 is YYNGEE in the germline V gene. Trimming took 2 bases from V and 0 from J, leaving 7 bases between them. As DNA, the CDR3 is TGTGCCAGCAGCGTTGGCCCTAGCACAGATACGCAGTATTTT. This translates into CASSVGPSTDTQYF.

There are a few counts of this clone. V and J are TRBV7-9 and TRBJ2-1, with a weak D call TRBD2 (6 bases). V lost 1 base and J 4 bases, leaving 14 bases between the germline ends. CDR3 length: 16 residues. In germline, CDR1 is SEHNR, CDR2 FQNEAQ (reference sequence). CDR3: CASSLVGGDPYNEQFF. CDR3 bases: TGTGCCAGCAGCTTAGTTGGCGGGGATCCATACAATGAGCAGTTCTTC.